This T cell receptor beta chain was observed in a study of beta chain features in type 1 diabetes. Study results and caveats: Researchers report that Type 1 diabetes patients had moderately but significantly shorter TCRB CDR3s across all four CD4+ subsets.

Markers CD45RO/CCR7/CD25/CD127/CD95/CD27 served to sort CD4+ naive, central memory, regulatory and stem cell-like memory cells. This clone came up a few times. Its antigen remains unknown. Expressed TCRB transcripts were sequenced because the isolated RNA had all been reverse transcribed beforehand. Approximately 3.6 million reads, on average, came from each naive, central memory and regulatory T cell sample. Measured with immunoSEQ multiplex PCR; TCRdb has only the in-frame clones, and not every one. The sample holds under 400,000 clones, around 12% seen once. Losses at the gene ends were 8 bases for V and 4 bases for J; bases not matched to a gene: 16. CDR1 is MDHEN and CDR2 is SYDVKM in the germline V gene. This CDR3 is 16 amino acids long.

The V and J genes are TRBV28 and TRBJ1-2, with 7 positions matching TRBD1. The sequence was obtained from a young man in good health. The sequencing sample was made of naive CD4+ T cells from blood. CDR3: CASEGTALSFSYGYTF. Written as DNA, the CDR3 is TGTGCCAGCGAAGGGACAGCGCTTTCCTTTTCCTATGGCTACACCTTC.